Sequencing of this TCR beta chain was carried out in a study of control samples from healthy donors and cancer patients. This CDR3 has 16 residues. CDR1 and CDR2 (germline): SGHTA, FQGNSA. V gave up 2 bases and J gave up 7 bases; unmatched junction bases: 13. Assay used: immunoSEQ multiplex PCR; TCRdb lists only in-frame clones, some missing. The sample has 100,000 or so clones, less than 90% seen once. This chain links TRBV7-2 with TRBJ2-5; 7 bases agree with TRBD2. Sample: blood. The receptor comes from a woman between 50 and 59 years old in good health. The CDR3 nucleotides read TGTGCCAGCAGCTTATTCTTCGCGGGAGATGCGGTGACCCAGTACTTC. This encodes CASSLFFAGDAVTQYF.